This T cell receptor (beta chain) derives from a study of shared clonotypes between healthy human individuals. Findings and limits, study-wide: Clonotypes shared by all four sorted-subset donors had higher generation probabilities than non-shared clonotypes.

Comment on this clone: What it recognizes is unknown. Additional DNA sequences in this sample encode the identical CDR3.

Donors were healthy HIV-negative adults without recently reported acute infections or vaccinations. CD4+ cells yielded CD45RA+ naive and CD45RA-negative memory subsets. CDR1 and CDR2 (germline): SGHTA, FQGTGA. This CDR3 has 13 residues. Trimming pared 1 base from V and 5 bases from J, leaving 6 bases between. Original processing methods: Quality scores were absent from the junction-only immunoSEQ sequences, so filtering differed. This table comes from immunoSEQ multiplex PCR, and its TCRdb copy is limited to in-frame clones, with some not included. D and trimming were read from the DNA, whereas the V and J calls and clone size are those reported in that table. This table has 2.3 million or so clones, just over 90% appearing once.

The receptor's source is a man between 18 and 35 years old in good health. Some clones in this sample may be carry-over from other donors' samples. The chain recombines TRBV7-3 with TRBJ2-1; D remains unclear. Sequencing used naive CD4+ T cells from PBMCs. The subset: CD45RA+ positively selected. The CDR3 DNA is TGTGCCAGCAGCTTAATACGCGACAATGAGCAGTTCTTC. Protein product: CASSLIRDNEQFF.